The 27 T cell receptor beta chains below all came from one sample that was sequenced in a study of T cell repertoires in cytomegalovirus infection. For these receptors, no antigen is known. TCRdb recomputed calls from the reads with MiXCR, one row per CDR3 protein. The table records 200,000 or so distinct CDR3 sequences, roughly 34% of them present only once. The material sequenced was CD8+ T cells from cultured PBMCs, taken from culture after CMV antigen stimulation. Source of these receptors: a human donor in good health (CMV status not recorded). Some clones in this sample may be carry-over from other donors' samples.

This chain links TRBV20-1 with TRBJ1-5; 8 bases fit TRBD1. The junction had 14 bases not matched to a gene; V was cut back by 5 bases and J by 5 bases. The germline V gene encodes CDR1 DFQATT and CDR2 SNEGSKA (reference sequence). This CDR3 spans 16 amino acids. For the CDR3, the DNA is TGCAGTGCTGGGGGGACAGGCAACTTGGAGGATCAGCCCCAGCATTTT. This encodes CSAGGTGNLEDQPQHF.

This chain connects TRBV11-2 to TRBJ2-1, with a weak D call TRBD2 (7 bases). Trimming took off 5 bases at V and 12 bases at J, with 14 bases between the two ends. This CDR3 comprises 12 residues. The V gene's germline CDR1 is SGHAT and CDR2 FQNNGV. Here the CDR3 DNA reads TGTGCCAGCAGCCTAGGGGGGGTCAGGCAGTTCTTC. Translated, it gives CASSLGGVRQFF.

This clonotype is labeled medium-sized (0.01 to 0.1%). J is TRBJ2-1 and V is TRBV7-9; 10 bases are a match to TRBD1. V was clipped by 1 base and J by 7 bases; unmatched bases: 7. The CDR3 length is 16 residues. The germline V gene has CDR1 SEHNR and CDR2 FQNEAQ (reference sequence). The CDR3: CASSLGRDRGPNEQFF. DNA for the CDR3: TGTGCCAGCAGCTTAGGGCGGGACAGGGGTCCTAATGAGCAGTTCTTC.

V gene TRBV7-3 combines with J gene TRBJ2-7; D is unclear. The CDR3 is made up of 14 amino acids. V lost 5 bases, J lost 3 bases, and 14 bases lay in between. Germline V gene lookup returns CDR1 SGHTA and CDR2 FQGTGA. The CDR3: CASSPRTKGYEQYF. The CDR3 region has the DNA TGTGCCAGCAGCCCACGGACGAAGGGCTACGAGCAGTACTTC.

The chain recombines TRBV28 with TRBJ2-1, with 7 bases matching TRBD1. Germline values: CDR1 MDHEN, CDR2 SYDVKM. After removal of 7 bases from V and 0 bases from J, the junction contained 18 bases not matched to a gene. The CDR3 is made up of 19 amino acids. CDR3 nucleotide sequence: TGTGCCAGCACTGTCACAGGGGTAGCCCCCCCCAGCTCCTACAATGAGCAGTTCTTC. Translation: CASTVTGVAPPSSYNEQFF. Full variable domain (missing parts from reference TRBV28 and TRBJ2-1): DVKVTQSSRYLVKRTGEKVFLECVQDMDHENMFWYRQDPGLGLRLIYFSYDVKMKEKGDIPEGYSVSREKKERFSLILESASTNQTSMYLCASTVTGVAPPSSYNEQFFGPGTRLTVL.

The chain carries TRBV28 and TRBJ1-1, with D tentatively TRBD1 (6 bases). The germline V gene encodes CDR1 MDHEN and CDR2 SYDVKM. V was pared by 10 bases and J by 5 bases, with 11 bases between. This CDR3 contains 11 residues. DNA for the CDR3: TGTGCCATCGCGAGGGGGACTGAAGCTTTCTTT. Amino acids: CAIARGTEAFF.

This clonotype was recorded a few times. The CDR3 coding sequence is TGTGCCAGCCTCCGGGGGGACAGGGCAATAGATGAGCAGTTCTTC. Translated, it gives CASLRGDRAIDEQFF. V and J are TRBV6-1 and TRBJ2-1; 9 bases match TRBD1. The CDR3 contains 15 residues. The germline CDR1 and CDR2 sequences are MNHNS and SASEGT. Trimming removed 8 bases from V and 8 bases from J; junction bases left unmatched: 13.

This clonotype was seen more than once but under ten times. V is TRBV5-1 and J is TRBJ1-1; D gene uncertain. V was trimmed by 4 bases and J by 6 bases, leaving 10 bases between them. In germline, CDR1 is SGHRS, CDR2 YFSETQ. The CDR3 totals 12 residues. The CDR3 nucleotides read TGCGCCAGCAGCGCAGCGTCCTCTGAAGCTTTCTTT. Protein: CASSAASSEAFF.

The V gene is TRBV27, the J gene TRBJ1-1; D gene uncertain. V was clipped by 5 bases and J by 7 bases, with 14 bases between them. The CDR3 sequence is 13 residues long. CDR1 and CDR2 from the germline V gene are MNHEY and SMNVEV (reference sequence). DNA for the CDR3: TGTGCCAGCAGTCCCTACCCTAGCCTTGAAGCTTTCTTT. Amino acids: CASSPYPSLEAFF.

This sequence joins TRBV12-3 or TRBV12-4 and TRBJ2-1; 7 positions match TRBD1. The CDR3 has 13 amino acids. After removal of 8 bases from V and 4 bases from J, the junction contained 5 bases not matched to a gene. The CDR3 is CASEDRTYNEQFF. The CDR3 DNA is TGTGCCAGCGAGGACAGGACGTACAATGAGCAGTTCTTC.

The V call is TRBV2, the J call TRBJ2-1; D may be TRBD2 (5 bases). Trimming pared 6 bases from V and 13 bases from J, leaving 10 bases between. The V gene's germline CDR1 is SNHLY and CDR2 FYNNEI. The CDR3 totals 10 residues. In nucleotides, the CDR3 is TGTGCCAGCAGGGGGAGCGTTCAGTTCTTC. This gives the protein CASRGSVQFF.

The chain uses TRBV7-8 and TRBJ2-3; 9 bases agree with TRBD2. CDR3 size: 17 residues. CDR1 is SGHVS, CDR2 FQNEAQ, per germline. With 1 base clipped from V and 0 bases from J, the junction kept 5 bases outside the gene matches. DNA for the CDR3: TGTGCCAGCAGCTTAGTCTCTAGCGGGGCTAGCACAGATACGCAGTATTTT. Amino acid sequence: CASSLVSSGASTDTQYF.

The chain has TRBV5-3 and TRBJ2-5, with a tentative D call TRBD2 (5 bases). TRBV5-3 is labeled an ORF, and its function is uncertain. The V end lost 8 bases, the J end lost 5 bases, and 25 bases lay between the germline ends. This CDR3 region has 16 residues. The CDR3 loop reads CASSFEGRVVEETQYF. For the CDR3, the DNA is TGTGCCAGCAGTTTCGAGGGCCGGGTAGTTGAGGAGACCCAGTACTTC.

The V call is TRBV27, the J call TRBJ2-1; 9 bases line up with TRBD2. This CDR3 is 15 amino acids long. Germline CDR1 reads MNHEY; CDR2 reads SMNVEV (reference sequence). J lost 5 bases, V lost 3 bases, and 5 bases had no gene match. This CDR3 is CASSFGGRVDNEQFF. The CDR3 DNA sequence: TGTGCCAGCAGTTTCGGCGGGAGGGTTGACAATGAGCAGTTCTTC.

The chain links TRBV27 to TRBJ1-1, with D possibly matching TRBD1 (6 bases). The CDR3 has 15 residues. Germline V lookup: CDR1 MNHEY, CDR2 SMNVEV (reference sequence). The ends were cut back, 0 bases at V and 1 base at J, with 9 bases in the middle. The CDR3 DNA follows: TGTGCCAGCAGTTTATCGATAGGGGGGAACACTGAAGCTTTCTTT. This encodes CASSLSIGGNTEAFF.

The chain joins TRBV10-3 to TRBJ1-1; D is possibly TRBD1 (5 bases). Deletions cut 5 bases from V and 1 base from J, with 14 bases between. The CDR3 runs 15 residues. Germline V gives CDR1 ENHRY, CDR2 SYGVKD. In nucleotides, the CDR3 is TGTGCCATCAGTCGCCCGGGACGTAGGAACACTGAAGCTTTCTTT. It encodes CAISRPGRRNTEAFF.

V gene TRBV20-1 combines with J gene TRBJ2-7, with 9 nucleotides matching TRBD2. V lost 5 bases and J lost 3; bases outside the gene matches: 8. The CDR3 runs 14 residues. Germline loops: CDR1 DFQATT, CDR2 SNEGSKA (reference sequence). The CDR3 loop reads CSAPLLAGVYEQYF. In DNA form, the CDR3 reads TGCAGTGCTCCATTGTTAGCGGGAGTCTACGAGCAGTACTTC.

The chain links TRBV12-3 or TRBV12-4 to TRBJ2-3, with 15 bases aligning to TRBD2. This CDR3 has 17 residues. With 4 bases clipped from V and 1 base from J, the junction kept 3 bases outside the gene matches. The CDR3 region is CASSSWTSGGGTDTQYF. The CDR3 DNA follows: TGTGCCAGCAGTTCATGGACTAGCGGGGGGGGCACAGATACGCAGTATTTT.

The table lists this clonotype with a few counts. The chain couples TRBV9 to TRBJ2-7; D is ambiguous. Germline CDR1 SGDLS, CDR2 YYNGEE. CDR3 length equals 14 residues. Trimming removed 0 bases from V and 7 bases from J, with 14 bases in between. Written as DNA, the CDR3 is TGTGCCAGCAGCGTAGTAGACGGCCATGGGGAGCAGTACTTC. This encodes CASSVVDGHGEQYF.

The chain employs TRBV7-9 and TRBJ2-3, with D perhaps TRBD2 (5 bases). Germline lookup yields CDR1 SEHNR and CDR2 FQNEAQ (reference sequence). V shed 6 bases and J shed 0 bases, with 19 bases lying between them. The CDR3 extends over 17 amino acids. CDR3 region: CASSSPPGGPSTDTQYF. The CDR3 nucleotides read TGTGCCAGCAGTTCCCCCCCGGGCGGGCCCAGCACAGATACGCAGTATTTT.

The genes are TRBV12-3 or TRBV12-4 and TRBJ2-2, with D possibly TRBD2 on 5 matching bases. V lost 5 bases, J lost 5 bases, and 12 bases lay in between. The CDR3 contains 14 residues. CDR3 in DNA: TGTGCCAGCAGTATCACCGGGGTTACCGGGGAGCTGTTTTTT. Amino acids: CASSITGVTGELFF.

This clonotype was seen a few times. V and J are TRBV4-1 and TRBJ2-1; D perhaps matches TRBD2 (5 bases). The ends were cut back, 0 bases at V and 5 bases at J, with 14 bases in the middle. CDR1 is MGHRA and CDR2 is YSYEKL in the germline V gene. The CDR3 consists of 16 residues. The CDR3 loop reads CASSQERGLGNNEQFF. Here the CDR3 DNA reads TGCGCCAGCAGCCAAGAGCGAGGGTTAGGGAACAATGAGCAGTTCTTC.

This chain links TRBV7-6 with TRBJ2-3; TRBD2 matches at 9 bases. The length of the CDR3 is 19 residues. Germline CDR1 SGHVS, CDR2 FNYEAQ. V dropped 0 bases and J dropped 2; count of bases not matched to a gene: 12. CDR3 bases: TGTGCCAGCAGCTTAGCAACCTGGATAGCGGGGGAGCTCACAGATACGCAGTATTTT. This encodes CASSLATWIAGELTDTQYF.

Here the CDR3 reads CASSFHTTLAGGYNEQFF. In DNA, the CDR3 is TGTGCCAGCAGTTTTCACACAACCCTAGCGGGGGGGTACAATGAGCAGTTCTTC. The chain has TRBV28 and TRBJ2-1; 12 nucleotides agree with TRBD2. The V gene's germline CDR1 is MDHEN and CDR2 SYDVKM. CDR3 length: 18 amino acids. The junction had 10 bases not matched to a gene; V was cut back by 3 bases and J by 4 bases.

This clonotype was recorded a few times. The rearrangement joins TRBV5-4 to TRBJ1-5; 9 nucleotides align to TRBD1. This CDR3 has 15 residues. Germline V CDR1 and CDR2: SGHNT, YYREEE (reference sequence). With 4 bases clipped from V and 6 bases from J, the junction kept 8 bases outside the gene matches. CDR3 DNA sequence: TGTGCCAGCAGCGCCGGGACAGGGAACGCTCAGCCCCAGCATTTT. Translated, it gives CASSAGTGNAQPQHF.

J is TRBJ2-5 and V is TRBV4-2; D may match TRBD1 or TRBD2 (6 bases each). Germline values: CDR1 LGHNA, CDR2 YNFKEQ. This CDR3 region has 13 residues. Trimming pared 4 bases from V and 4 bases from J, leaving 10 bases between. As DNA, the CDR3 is TGTGCCAGCAGCCTAGGGGGAGGAGAGACCCAGTACTTC. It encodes CASSLGGGETQYF.

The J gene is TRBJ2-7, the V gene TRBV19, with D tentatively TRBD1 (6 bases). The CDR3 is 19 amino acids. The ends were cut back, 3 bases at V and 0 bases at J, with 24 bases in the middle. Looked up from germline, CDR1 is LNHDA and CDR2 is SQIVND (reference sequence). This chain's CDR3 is CASSIEYDSMGASSYEQYF. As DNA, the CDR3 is TGTGCCAGTAGTATTGAGTATGATAGTATGGGGGCCAGCTCCTACGAGCAGTACTTC.